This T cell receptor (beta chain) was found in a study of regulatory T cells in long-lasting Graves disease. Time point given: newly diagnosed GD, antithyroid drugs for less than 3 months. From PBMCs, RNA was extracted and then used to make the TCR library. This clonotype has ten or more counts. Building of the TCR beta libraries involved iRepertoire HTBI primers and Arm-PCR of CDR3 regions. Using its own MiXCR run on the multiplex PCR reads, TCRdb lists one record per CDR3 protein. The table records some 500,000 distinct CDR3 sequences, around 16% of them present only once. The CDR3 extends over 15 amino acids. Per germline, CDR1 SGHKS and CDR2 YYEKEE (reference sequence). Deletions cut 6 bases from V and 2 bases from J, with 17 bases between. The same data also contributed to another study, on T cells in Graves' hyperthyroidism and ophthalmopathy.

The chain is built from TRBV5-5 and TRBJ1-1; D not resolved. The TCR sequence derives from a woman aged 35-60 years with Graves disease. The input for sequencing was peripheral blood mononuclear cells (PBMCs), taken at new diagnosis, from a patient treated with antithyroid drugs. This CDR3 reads CASTQSGRRNTEAFF. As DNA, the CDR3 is TGTGCCAGCACCCAATCTGGCAGGCGTAACACTGAAGCTTTCTTT.